These 20 T cell receptor beta chains share one sample of origin, sequenced in a study of T-cell reconstitution after alpha-beta-depleted transplantation in children. It was with unique molecular identifiers that the TCRbeta library was prepared. One entry per CDR3 protein results from TCRdb running MiXCR on the PCR reads. The sample records some 350,000 distinct CDR3 sequences, under 20% being singletons. This sample comprised PBMCs, mostly from graft donor cells, obtained 360 days after TCRalphabeta/CD19-depleted stem cell transplant. The receptors were sampled from a male patient between 2 and 9 years old who had a stem cell transplant for acute lymphoblastic leukemia, so the T cells may come from the graft donor.

This clonotype was picked up a small number of times. The rearrangement joins TRBV7-6 to TRBJ2-3; 13 positions match TRBD2. Germline CDR1 and CDR2: SGHVS and FNYEAQ. CDR3 size: 21 residues. V lost 1 base to trimming and J lost 0 bases; unmatched junction nucleotides: 13. The CDR3, as DNA: TGTGCCAGCAGCTTAGTTCCAGGGACTAGCGGGGTGCTTCCTAGCACAGATACGCAGTATTTT. This codes for CASSLVPGTSGVLPSTDTQYF.

This clonotype was seen ten or more times. This chain connects TRBV5-1 to TRBJ2-5; D may match TRBD1 or TRBD2 (7 bases each). Trimming shortened V by 7 bases and J by 5 bases, and 21 bases separated the two germline ends. Germline lookup yields CDR1 SGHRS and CDR2 YFSETQ. This CDR3 spans 15 amino acids. Here the CDR3 DNA reads TGCGCCAGCTCCCACACAGGGGACGGGGGGGAGACCCAGTACTTC. As protein: CASSHTGDGGETQYF.

This clonotype occurred a few times. The chain joins TRBV7-9 to TRBJ2-2; D is perhaps TRBD1 (5 bases). V was pared by 4 bases and J by 7 bases, with 10 bases between. CDR1 SEHNR and CDR2 FQNEAQ come from the germline V gene (reference sequence). This CDR3 spans 13 amino acids. The CDR3 sequence: CASSSPRDGELFF. DNA of the CDR3: TGTGCCAGCAGCTCCCCCAGGGACGGGGAGCTGTTTTTT.

This clonotype was observed a handful of times. CDR3 in amino acids: CASSSVAGVETQYF. CDR3 coding DNA: TGTGCCAGCAGCTCGGTAGCGGGAGTAGAGACCCAGTACTTC. The chain employs TRBV5-6 and TRBJ2-5; 9 positions agree with TRBD2. Trimming at V came to 3 bases and at J to 4 bases, leaving 4 bases not matched to a gene. Germline CDR1 and CDR2: SGHDT and YYEEEE. There are 14 residues in the CDR3.

The J gene is TRBJ2-6, the V gene TRBV18, with a weak D call TRBD1 (6 bases). Germline values: CDR1 KGHSH, CDR2 LQKENI. This CDR3 region has 19 residues. The V gene lost 4 bases and the J gene lost 0 bases, with 19 bases spanning the gap. CDR3 DNA sequence: TGTGCCAGCTCACAACTCCCACAGGGAACCCACTCTGGGGCCAACGTCCTGACTTTC. Translating it yields CASSQLPQGTHSGANVLTF.

A few counts support this clonotype. The V call is TRBV9, the J call TRBJ2-5; 12 nucleotides match TRBD2. Germline V gene sequence: CDR1 SGDLS, CDR2 YYNGEE. CDR3 length: 14 amino acids. After removal of 5 bases from V and 2 bases from J, the junction contained 1 base not matched to a gene. CDR3 protein: CASSGTSGQETQYF. CDR3 in DNA: TGTGCCAGCAGTGGGACTAGCGGGCAAGAGACCCAGTACTTC.

The rearrangement uses TRBV10-3 and TRBJ2-7; weak D call: TRBD1 (6 bases). The germline CDR1 and CDR2 sequences are ENHRY and SYGVKD. V lost 5 bases and J lost 3, with 11 bases in between. The CDR3 length is 13 residues. The CDR3 loop reads CAISSRGRYEQYF. In DNA, the CDR3 is TGTGCCATCAGTTCCAGGGGCCGCTACGAGCAGTACTTC.

This sequence joins TRBV5-1 and TRBJ2-4; weak D call: TRBD2 (5 bases). This CDR3 spans 16 amino acids. The V gene lost 3 bases and the J gene lost 15 bases, with 28 bases spanning the gap. Germline CDR1 and CDR2: SGHRS and YFSETQ. CDR3 bases: TGCGCCAGCAGCTCTCCCCGGGAAAGCTACGAGGGCCCAGGGTACTTC. Residues: CASSSPRESYEGPGYF.

This rearrangement joins TRBV5-1 to TRBJ1-3; 10 nucleotides align to TRBD1. The V and J ends lost 7 bases and 0 bases, in that order; junction bases with no gene match: 7. Germline V lookup: CDR1 SGHRS, CDR2 YFSETQ. The CDR3 is made up of 16 amino acids. The CDR3 DNA sequence: TGCGCCAGCCAAAGACGGACAGGGGGCTCTGGAAACACCATATATTTT. It yields the protein CASQRRTGGSGNTIYF. The full variable domain, in which reference TRBV5-1 and TRBJ1-3 provide the parts outside the CDR3, is KAGVTQTPRYLIKTRGQQVTLSCSPISGHRSVSWYQQTPGQGLQFLFEYFSETQRNKGNFPGRFSGRQFSNSRSEMNVSTLELGDSALYLCASQRRTGGSGNTIYFGEGSWLTVV.

This clonotype was detected only a few times. The J gene is TRBJ2-3, the V gene TRBV20-1, with 9 bases fitting TRBD2. The CDR3 extends over 17 amino acids. Germline V gene sequence: CDR1 DFQATT, CDR2 SNEGSKA (reference sequence). The V segment lost 5 bases and the J segment 2 bases; nucleotides outside the gene matches: 14. The CDR3 coding sequence is TGCAGTGCTCCTGGGAGGGTGGCGGGAGGGTCCACAGATACGCAGTATTTT. Encoded protein: CSAPGRVAGGSTDTQYF.

In DNA, the CDR3 is TGCAGCGTTGGTAAGGTGATGAACACTGAAGCTTTCTTT. Translating gives CSVGKVMNTEAFF. The rearrangement joins TRBV29-1 to TRBJ1-1; unclear D gene. This CDR3 region has 13 residues. V lost 4 bases, J lost 0 bases, and 9 bases lay in between. In germline, CDR1 is SQVTM, CDR2 ANQGSEA.

This clonotype was seen repeatedly, ten times or more. The rearrangement links TRBV4-1 to TRBJ1-2; D is possibly TRBD1 (6 bases). Germline CDR1 reads MGHRA; CDR2 reads YSYEKL. V was clipped by 3 bases and J by 3 bases, with 8 bases between them. There are 13 residues in the CDR3. CDR3 in amino acids: CASSQDRDYGYTF. CDR3 coding DNA: TGCGCCAGCAGCCAGGACAGAGACTATGGCTACACCTTC.

This clonotype was seen many times. The rearrangement links TRBV12-3 or TRBV12-4 to TRBJ1-4, with 7 bases identical to TRBD1. CDR3 length: 16 amino acids. The V and J ends lost 4 bases and 7 bases, in that order; junction bases with no gene match: 12. For the CDR3, the DNA is TGTGCCAGCAGTTCCGACAGGGAGTATCTTTCTGAAAAACTGTTTTTT. This codes for CASSSDREYLSEKLFF.

This clonotype turned up a few times. The missing conserved phenylalanine or tryptophan at the end of this CDR3 makes a read error likely. The DNA is left out, because the CDR3 cannot be placed on it with certainty; the CDR3 is given as TCRdb lists it. V is TRBV7-7 and J is TRBJ1-1; the D call in the table, TRBD1, was not verified against the DNA. Termini included, the CDR3 measures 13 amino acids. Germline V gene lookup returns CDR1 SSHAT and CDR2 FNYEAQ (reference sequence). The CDR3 here is CASSLPRDKEKFG.

This clonotype was detected many times. The chain is built from TRBV7-8 and TRBJ2-5; the D gene is possibly TRBD1 (6 bases). Germline V gives CDR1 SGHVS, CDR2 FQNEAQ. The V end lost 1 base, the J end lost 4 bases, and 13 bases lay between the germline ends. This CDR3 has 15 amino acids. CDR3 amino acids: CASSLEPTGLETQYF. The CDR3 DNA is TGTGCCAGCAGCTTAGAACCCACAGGGTTAGAGACCCAGTACTTC.

This chain joins TRBV6-1 and TRBJ2-1; D may be TRBD2 (6 bases). The CDR3 spans 14 residues. The V end lost 7 bases, the J end lost 5 bases, and 15 bases lay between the germline ends. From germline, CDR1 is MNHNS and CDR2 SASEGT. The CDR3 spells CASTPFGGHNEQFF. In DNA form, the CDR3 reads TGTGCCAGCACCCCTTTCGGGGGTCACAATGAGCAGTTCTTC.

V is TRBV20-1 and J is TRBJ1-2; D is perhaps TRBD1 (5 bases). The CDR3 is 18 residues long. V lost 1 base to trimming and J lost 4 bases, with 25 bases between them. Germline assignment: CDR1 DFQATT and CDR2 SNEGSKA (reference sequence). CDR3 loop: CSARAGPSGRLLLYGYTF. The CDR3 nucleotides are TGCAGTGCTAGAGCAGGCCCCTCAGGGCGGCTTCTCCTCTATGGCTACACCTTC.

The rearrangement links TRBV20-1 to TRBJ1-3, with D possibly matching TRBD1 (5 bases). CDR1 and CDR2 (germline): DFQATT, SNEGSKA (reference sequence). V lost 5 bases to trimming and J lost 0 bases, with 11 bases between them. CDR3 length equals 14 residues. CDR3 region: CSADHQGSGNTIYF. The CDR3 coding sequence is TGCAGTGCTGACCATCAGGGCTCTGGAAACACCATATATTTT.

This clonotype was seen a few times. J is TRBJ2-1 and V is TRBV10-3, with 7 bases aligning to TRBD1. V lost 10 bases to trimming and J lost 5 bases; unmatched junction nucleotides: 17. Germline lookup yields CDR1 ENHRY and CDR2 SYGVKD. CDR3 length: 16 residues. The CDR3 nucleotides are TGTGCCACCAGCCCGACTACACCGACAGGGCACAATGAGCAGTTCTTC. This translates into CATSPTTPTGHNEQFF.

The gene calls are TRBV4-2 and TRBJ2-2; TRBD2 matches 11 bases. The V gene end was trimmed by 4 bases and the J gene end by 4 bases; junction bases not matched to a gene: 5. Germline-derived CDR1 and CDR2 are LGHNA and YNFKEQ. CDR3 length: 16 amino acids. CDR3 nucleotides: TGTGCCAGCAGCCCAGGGACTAGCGGATCCACCGGGGAGCTGTTTTTT. Protein: CASSPGTSGSTGELFF.